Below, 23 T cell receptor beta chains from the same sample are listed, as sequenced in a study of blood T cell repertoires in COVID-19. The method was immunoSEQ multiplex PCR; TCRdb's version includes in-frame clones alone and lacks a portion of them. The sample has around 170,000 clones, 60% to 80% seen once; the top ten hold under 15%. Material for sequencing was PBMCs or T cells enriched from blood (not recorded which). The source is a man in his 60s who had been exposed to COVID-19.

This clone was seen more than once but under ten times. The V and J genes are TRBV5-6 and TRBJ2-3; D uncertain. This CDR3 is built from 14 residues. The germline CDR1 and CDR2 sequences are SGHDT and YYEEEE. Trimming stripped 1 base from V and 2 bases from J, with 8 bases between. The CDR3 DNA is TGTGCCAGCAGCTTGCTGCGGCCCACAGATACGCAGTATTTT. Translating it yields CASSLLRPTDTQYF.

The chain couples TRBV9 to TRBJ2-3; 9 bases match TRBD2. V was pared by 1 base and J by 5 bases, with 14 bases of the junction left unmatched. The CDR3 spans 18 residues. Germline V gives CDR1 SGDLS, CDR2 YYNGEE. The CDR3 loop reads CASSVPRKLAGVGDTQYF. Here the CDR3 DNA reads TGTGCCAGCAGCGTACCGAGGAAATTAGCGGGAGTAGGAGATACGCAGTATTTT.

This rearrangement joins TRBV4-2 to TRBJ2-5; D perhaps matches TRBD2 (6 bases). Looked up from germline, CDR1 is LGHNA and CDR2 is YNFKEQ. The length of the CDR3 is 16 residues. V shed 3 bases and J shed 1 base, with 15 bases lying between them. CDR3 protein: CASSQVGGSGQETQYF. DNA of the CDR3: TGTGCCAGCAGCCAGGTCGGGGGTAGCGGCCAAGAGACCCAGTACTTC.

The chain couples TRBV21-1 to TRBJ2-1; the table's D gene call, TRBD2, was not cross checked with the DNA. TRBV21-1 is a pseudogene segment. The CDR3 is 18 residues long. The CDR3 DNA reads TGTGCCAGCAGCAAAGCGTGTCGACTAGCGGGAGGCGGCCATGAGCAGTTCTTC. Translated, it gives CASSKACRLAGGGHEQFF.

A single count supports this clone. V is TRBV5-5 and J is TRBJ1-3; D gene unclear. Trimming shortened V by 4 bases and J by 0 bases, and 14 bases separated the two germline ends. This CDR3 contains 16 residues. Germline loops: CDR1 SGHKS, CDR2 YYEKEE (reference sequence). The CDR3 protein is CASSAGFGGSGNTIYF. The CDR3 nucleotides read TGTGCCAGCAGCGCTGGGTTTGGCGGCTCTGGAAACACCATATATTTT.

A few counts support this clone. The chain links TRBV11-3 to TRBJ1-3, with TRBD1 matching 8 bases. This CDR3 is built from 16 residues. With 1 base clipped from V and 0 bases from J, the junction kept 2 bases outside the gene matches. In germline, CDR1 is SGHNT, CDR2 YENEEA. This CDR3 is CASSLAGQVSGNTIYF. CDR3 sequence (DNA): TGTGCCAGCAGCTTAGCGGGACAGGTCTCTGGAAACACCATATATTTT.

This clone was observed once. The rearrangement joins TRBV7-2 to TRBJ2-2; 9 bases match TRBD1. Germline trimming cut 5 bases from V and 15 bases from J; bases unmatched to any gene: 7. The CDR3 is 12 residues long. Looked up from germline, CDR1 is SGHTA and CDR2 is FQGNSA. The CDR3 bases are TGTGCCAGCAGCCAAGGACAGGGGAAGTTGTTTTTT. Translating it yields CASSQGQGKLFF. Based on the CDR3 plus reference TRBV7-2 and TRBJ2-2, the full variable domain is GAGVSQSPSNKVTEKGKDVELRCDPISGHTALYWYRQSLGQGLEFLIYFQGNSAPDKSGLPSDRFSAERTGGSVSTLTIQRTQQEDSAVYLCASSQGQGKLFFGEGSRLTVL.

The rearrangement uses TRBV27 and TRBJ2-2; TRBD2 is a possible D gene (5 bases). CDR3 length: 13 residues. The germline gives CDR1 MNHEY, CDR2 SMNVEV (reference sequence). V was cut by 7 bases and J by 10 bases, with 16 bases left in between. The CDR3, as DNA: TGTGCCAGCACGACGCGACCGAGGGAGGAGCTGTTTTTT. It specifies CASTTRPREELFF.

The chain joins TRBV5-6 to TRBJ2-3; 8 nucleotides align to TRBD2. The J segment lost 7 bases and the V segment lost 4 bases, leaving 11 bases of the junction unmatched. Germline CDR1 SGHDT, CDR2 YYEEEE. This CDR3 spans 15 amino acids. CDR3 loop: CASSAGGAGEHTQYF. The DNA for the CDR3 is TGTGCCAGCAGCGCGGGGGGTGCAGGAGAACATACGCAGTATTTT.

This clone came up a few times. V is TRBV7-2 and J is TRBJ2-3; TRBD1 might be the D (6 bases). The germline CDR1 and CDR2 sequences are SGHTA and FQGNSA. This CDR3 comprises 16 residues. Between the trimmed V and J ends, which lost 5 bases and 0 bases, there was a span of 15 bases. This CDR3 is CASSPLGQTSTDTQYF. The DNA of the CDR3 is TGTGCCAGCAGCCCCCTGGGACAAACTAGCACAGATACGCAGTATTTT.

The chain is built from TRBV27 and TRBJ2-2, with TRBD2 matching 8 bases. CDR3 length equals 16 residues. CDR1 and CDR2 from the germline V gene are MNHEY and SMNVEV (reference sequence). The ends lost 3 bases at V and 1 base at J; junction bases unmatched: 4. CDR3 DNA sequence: TGTGCCAGCAGTTTCGGTAGCGGGAAGAACACCGGGGAGCTGTTTTTT. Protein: CASSFGSGKNTGELFF.

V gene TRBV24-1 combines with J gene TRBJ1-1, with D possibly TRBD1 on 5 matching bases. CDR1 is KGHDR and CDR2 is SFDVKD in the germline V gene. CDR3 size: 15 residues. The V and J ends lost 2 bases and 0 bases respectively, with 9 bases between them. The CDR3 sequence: CATSDSDSMNTEAFF. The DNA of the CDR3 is TGTGCCACCAGTGATTCCGACAGCATGAACACTGAAGCTTTCTTT.

The CDR3 reads CASSSQGQQNGYTF. CDR3 nucleotides: TGCGCCAGCAGCTCACAAGGACAGCAGAATGGCTACACCTTC. This rearrangement joins TRBV5-1 to TRBJ1-2, with a tentative D call TRBD1 (6 bases). Germline V gene data show CDR1 as SGHRS and CDR2 as YFSETQ. Trimming left V 3 bases short and J 6 bases short, with 15 bases between. CDR3 length: 14 amino acids.

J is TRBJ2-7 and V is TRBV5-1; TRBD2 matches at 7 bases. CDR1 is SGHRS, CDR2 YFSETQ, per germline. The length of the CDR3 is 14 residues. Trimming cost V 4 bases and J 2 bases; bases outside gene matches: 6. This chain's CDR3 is CASSGPGGTYEQYF. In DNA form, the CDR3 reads TGCGCCAGCAGCGGCCCGGGGGGTACCTACGAGCAGTACTTC.

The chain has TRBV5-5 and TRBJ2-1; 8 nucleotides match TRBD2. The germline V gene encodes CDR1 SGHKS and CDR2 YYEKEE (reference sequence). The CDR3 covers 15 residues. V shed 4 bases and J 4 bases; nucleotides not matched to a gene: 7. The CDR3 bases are TGTGCCAGCAGCCCACTAGCGGCAATGTACAATGAGCAGTTCTTC. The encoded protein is CASSPLAAMYNEQFF.

CDR3 loop: CAWSNVVRWGEKLFF. As DNA, the CDR3 is TGTGCCTGGAGTAACGTTGTCAGGTGGGGCGAAAAACTGTTTTTT. This chain uses TRBV30 with TRBJ1-4; a weak D match, TRBD1 (5 bases). V lost 2 bases and J lost 8, with 18 bases in between. Germline lookup yields CDR1 GTSNPN and CDR2 SVGIG (reference sequence). This CDR3 spans 15 amino acids.

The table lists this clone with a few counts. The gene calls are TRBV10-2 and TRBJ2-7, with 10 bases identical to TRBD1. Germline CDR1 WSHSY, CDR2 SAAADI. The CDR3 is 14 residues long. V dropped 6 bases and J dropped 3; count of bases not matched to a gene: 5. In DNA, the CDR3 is TGCGCCAGCAGGCAGGGACAGGGGATCTACGAGCAGTACTTC. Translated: CASRQGQGIYEQYF.

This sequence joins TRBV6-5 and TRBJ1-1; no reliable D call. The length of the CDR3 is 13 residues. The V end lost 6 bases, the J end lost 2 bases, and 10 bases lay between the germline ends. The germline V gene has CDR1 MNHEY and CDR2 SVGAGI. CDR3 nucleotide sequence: TGTGCCAGCAGGGAGACTGGAAACACTGAAGCTTTCTTT. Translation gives CASRETGNTEAFF.

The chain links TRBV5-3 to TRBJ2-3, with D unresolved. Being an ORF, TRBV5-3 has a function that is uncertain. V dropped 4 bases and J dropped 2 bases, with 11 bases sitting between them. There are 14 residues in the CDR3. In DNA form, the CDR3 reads TGTGCCAGAAGCCCCGGGTTCTTCACAGATACGCAGTATTTT. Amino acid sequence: CARSPGFFTDTQYF.

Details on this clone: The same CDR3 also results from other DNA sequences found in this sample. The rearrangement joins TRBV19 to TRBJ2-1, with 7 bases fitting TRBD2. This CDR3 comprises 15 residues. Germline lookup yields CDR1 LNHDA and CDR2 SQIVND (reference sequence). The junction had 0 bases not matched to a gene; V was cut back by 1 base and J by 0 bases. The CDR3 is CASSIAGGSYNEQFF. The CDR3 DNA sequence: TGTGCCAGTAGTATAGCGGGAGGCTCCTACAATGAGCAGTTCTTC.

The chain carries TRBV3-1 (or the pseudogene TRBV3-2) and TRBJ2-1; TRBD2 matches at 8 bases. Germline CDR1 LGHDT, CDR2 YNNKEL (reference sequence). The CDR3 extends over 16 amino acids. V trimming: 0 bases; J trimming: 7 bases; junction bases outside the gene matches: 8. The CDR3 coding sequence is TGTGCCAGCAGCCAAGATCTCAGCGGGAGTAATAATGAGCAGTTCTTC. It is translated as CASSQDLSGSNNEQFF.

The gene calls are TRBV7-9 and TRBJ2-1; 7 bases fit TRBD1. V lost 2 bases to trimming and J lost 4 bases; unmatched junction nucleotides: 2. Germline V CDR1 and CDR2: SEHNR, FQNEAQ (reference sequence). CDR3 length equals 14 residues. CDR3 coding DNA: TGTGCCAGCAGCTTACCGGGACAGTACAATGAGCAGTTCTTC. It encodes CASSLPGQYNEQFF.

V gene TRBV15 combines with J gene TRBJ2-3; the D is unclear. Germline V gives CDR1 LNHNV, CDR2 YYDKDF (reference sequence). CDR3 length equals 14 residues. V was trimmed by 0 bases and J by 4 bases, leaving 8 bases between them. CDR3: CATSRDERADTQYF. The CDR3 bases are TGTGCCACCAGCAGAGACGAGCGAGCAGATACGCAGTATTTT.